This T cell receptor beta chain was sequenced for a study of Ad26.COV2.S vaccination and SARS-CoV-2 variants. Study summary: Dosing was one shot or two shots 56 days apart.

The treatment is: 15 to 20 received Ad26.COV2.S at low or high dose, single or two shots; roughly five received placebo; per-sample allocation not given. Vaccine and placebo recipients were sampled on day 63 after the first injection. Participants' vaccine, an Ad26 vector, delivered Wuhan-strain SARS-CoV-2 spike. Profiling relied on immunoSEQ multiplex PCR, and the TCRdb table lists in-frame clones only, not all of them. The table shows more than 300,000 clones, with roughly 86% occurring only once. Turning to this clone: Its antigen remains unidentified.

Germline assignment: CDR1 SGHTA and CDR2 FQGNSA. This CDR3 is 18 amino acids long. Deletions cut 2 bases from V and 4 bases from J, with 23 bases between. Study conclusions and caveats: Once vaccination had occurred, spike-specific CD8+ and CD4+ T cell responses reportedly showed substantial breadth.

The TCR originated in a person between 18 and 59 years old who received the Ad26.COV2.S COVID-19 vaccine or a placebo. This chain links TRBV7-2 with TRBJ2-5, with a possible D match to TRBD2 (6 bases). Sequencing used peripheral blood, obtained in a trial of Ad26.COV2.S vaccine versus placebo. For the CDR3, the DNA is TGTGCCAGCAGCTTAACCCTAGGGGTGGGTAGCGGTCGAGAGACCCAGTACTTC. Translating gives CASSLTLGVGSGRETQYF.